Below are 22 T cell receptor beta chains sequenced from a single sample in a study of shared clonotypes between healthy human individuals (dated by TCRdb to the early 2020s). Library method: the immunoSEQ multiplex PCR assay. Not all clones reach the TCRdb copy of this immuneACCESS table, which keeps in-frame sequences only. Checked studies attribute under half of the gap to unresolved V genes and leave the rest unexplained. For this sample there are some 2 million clones; 85% to 95% appear just once. The ten largest clonotypes hold approximately 0.13% of the sample. Specimen: naive CD4+ T cells sorted from blood. The label giving this sample's cell subset or site can be read as: CD45RA+ positively selected. The receptors were gathered from a man between 18 and 29 years old in good health.

The chain carries TRBV5-1 and TRBJ2-2; 7 bases map to TRBD1. This CDR3 spans 20 amino acids. Trimming cost V 4 bases and J 0 bases; bases outside gene matches: 18. Germline V lookup: CDR1 SGHRS, CDR2 YFSETQ. For the CDR3, the DNA is TGCGCCAGCAGCGTGGGGGTGTCGGGACAGCCCATTCCGAACACCGGGGAGCTGTTTTTT. Its protein product is CASSVGVSGQPIPNTGELFF.

The chain employs TRBV5-1 and TRBJ2-1; tentative D call: TRBD2 (6 bases). V was clipped by 4 bases and J by 13 bases, with 12 bases between them. Per the germline V gene, CDR1 is SGHRS and CDR2 is YFSETQ. The CDR3 has 11 amino acids. This chain's CDR3 is CASSADGGQFF. DNA of the CDR3: TGCGCCAGCAGCGCGGACGGGGGTCAGTTCTTC.

The V call is TRBV6-6, the J call TRBJ1-5; no clear D gene. This CDR3 has 15 residues. CDR1 and CDR2 (germline): MNHNY, SVGAGI (reference sequence). V shed 5 bases and J shed 0 bases, with 11 bases lying between them. CDR3 protein: CASSRDNNSNQPQHF. CDR3 DNA sequence: TGTGCCAGCAGTCGAGATAACAATAGCAATCAGCCCCAGCATTTT.

Points on this clone: This sample includes further DNA sequences coding for the same CDR3. This sequence joins TRBV6-5 and TRBJ1-2, with TRBD1 identical over 7 bases. CDR3 length: 13 amino acids. In germline, CDR1 is MNHEY, CDR2 SVGAGI. The V segment lost 6 bases and the J segment 2 bases; nucleotides outside the gene matches: 3. CDR3 loop: CASSRQGNYGYTF. As DNA, the CDR3 is TGTGCCAGCAGCCGACAGGGAAACTATGGCTACACCTTC.

V and J are TRBV19 and TRBJ1-5; D perhaps matches TRBD1 (5 bases). Trimming took off 3 bases at V and 4 bases at J, with 13 bases between the two ends. CDR3 length: 15 amino acids. Germline CDR1 LNHDA, CDR2 SQIVND (reference sequence). CDR3 nucleotide sequence: TGTGCCAGTAGTATCTCTACCGGGGCGAATCAGCCCCAGCATTTT. As protein: CASSISTGANQPQHF. The full variable domain, its missing parts supplied by reference TRBV19 and TRBJ1-5, is DGGITQSPKYLFRKEGQNVTLSCEQNLNHDAMYWYRQDPGQGLRLIYYSQIVNDFQKGDIAEGYSVSREKKESFPLTVTSAQKNPTAFYLCASSISTGANQPQHFGDGTRLSIL.

Concerning this clone: One base away lies a much larger clone, so this may be a sequencing read error. V usage is TRBV5-1 and J usage is TRBJ2-7, with D perhaps being TRBD1 or TRBD2 (5 bases each). Germline CDR1 SGHRS, CDR2 YFSETQ. The CDR3 contains 14 residues. Written as DNA, the CDR3 is TGCGCCAGCAGCTTGGGTGGGGACCTGGGCGAGCGGTACTTC. Protein product: CASSLGGDLGERYF.

This CDR3 reads CASSQDFLAGWSETQYF. The CDR3 nucleotides read TGCGCCAGCAGCCAAGATTTCCTAGCGGGATGGTCGGAGACCCAGTACTTC. The rearrangement links TRBV4-3 to TRBJ2-5; 9 bases line up with TRBD2. With V trimmed by 0 bases and J by 5 bases, 10 bases remained unmatched. The CDR3 extends over 17 amino acids. The V gene's germline CDR1 is LGHNA and CDR2 YSLEER.

This rearrangement joins TRBV25-1 to TRBJ2-2; TRBD1 is a possible D gene (7 bases). Germline CDR1 MGHDK, CDR2 SYGVNS. The CDR3 length is 17 residues. V lost 4 bases, J lost 2 bases, and 17 bases lay in between. Here the CDR3 DNA reads TGTGCCAGCAGTGCTTTGGAGGGGACAGCCAACACCGGGGAGCTGTTTTTT. It is translated as CASSALEGTANTGELFF. Variable domain in full (rest from reference TRBV25-1 and TRBJ2-2): EADIYQTPRYLVIGTGKKITLECSQTMGHDKMYWYQQDPGMELHLIHYSYGVNSTEKGDLSSESTVSRIRTEHFPLTLESARPSHTSQYLCASSALEGTANTGELFFGEGSRLTVL.

As to this clone: Other DNA sequences in the sample encode the same CDR3. The chain links TRBV19 to TRBJ2-7, with D uncertain. This CDR3 spans 13 amino acids. V was shortened by 3 bases and J by 1 base, with 7 bases between the two germline ends. Germline V gene lookup returns CDR1 LNHDA and CDR2 SQIVND (reference sequence). Here the CDR3 DNA reads TGTGCCAGTAGTATCGGGCAGTCCTACGAGCAGTACTTC. It is translated as CASSIGQSYEQYF. Supplemented by reference TRBV19 and TRBJ2-7, the full variable domain reads DGGITQSPKYLFRKEGQNVTLSCEQNLNHDAMYWYRQDPGQGLRLIYYSQIVNDFQKGDIAEGYSVSREKKESFPLTVTSAQKNPTAFYLCASSIGQSYEQYFGPGTRLTVT.

V and J are TRBV18 and TRBJ2-3; D is undetermined. Germline V lookup: CDR1 KGHSH, CDR2 LQKENI. This CDR3 comprises 14 residues. Trimming took 3 bases from V and 4 from J, leaving 11 bases between them. DNA for the CDR3: TGTGCCAGCTCACCGATACAGCCCTCAGATACGCAGTATTTT. Protein sequence: CASSPIQPSDTQYF.

This chain joins TRBV2 and TRBJ2-5; 11 positions match TRBD2. The germline gives CDR1 SNHLY, CDR2 FYNNEI. The CDR3 extends over 16 amino acids. The V segment lost 5 bases and the J segment 3 bases; nucleotides outside the gene matches: 8. The chain's CDR3 is CASSSVLAGGKETQYF. CDR3 DNA: TGTGCCAGCAGTTCCGTTCTAGCGGGGGGTAAAGAGACCCAGTACTTC.

The rearrangement links TRBV19 to TRBJ2-5; D remains unclear. Germline CDR1 reads LNHDA; CDR2 reads SQIVND (reference sequence). Between the trimmed V and J ends, which lost 5 bases and 2 bases, there was a span of 12 bases. CDR3 length equals 14 residues. DNA of the CDR3: TGTGCCAGTAGTCCCGGACGTCTTCAAGAGACCCAGTACTTC. Protein sequence: CASSPGRLQETQYF.

Concerning this clone: The same CDR3 arises from other DNA sequences in this sample as well. The chain joins TRBV18 to TRBJ2-7; D remains ambiguous. CDR3 size: 14 residues. CDR1 KGHSH and CDR2 LQKENI come from the germline V gene. Deletions cut 0 bases from V and 3 bases from J, with 9 bases between. CDR3 in amino acids: CASSPPNGFYEQYF. In nucleotides, the CDR3 is TGTGCCAGCTCACCACCGAACGGATTCTACGAGCAGTACTTC.

The chain couples TRBV25-1 to TRBJ1-5; no firm D call. CDR3 length: 13 amino acids. Germline V gene lookup returns CDR1 MGHDK and CDR2 SYGVNS. Trimming shortened V by 3 bases and J by 3 bases, and 6 bases separated the two germline ends. The CDR3 nucleotides read TGTGCCAGCAGTGACCGAGCCAATCAGCCCCAGCATTTT. Protein: CASSDRANQPQHF.

This chain joins TRBV4-1 and TRBJ2-5; maybe TRBD2 (5 bases). CDR3 length: 15 residues. Trimming removed 0 bases at V and 5 bases at J, with 13 bases between. CDR1 is MGHRA, CDR2 YSYEKL, per germline. The CDR3 spells CASSQDSRVGETQYF. CDR3 DNA: TGCGCCAGCAGCCAAGATTCGAGGGTCGGGGAGACCCAGTACTTC.

This sequence joins TRBV6-6 and TRBJ1-5, with 8 nucleotides matching TRBD1. V shed 5 bases, J shed 4 bases, and the junction held 7 bases outside the gene matches. In germline, CDR1 is MNHNY, CDR2 SVGAGI (reference sequence). The CDR3 loop spans 15 amino acids. CDR3 DNA: TGTGCCAGCAGTGGTCTCAGACAGGGGAATCAGCCCCAGCATTTT. Translating gives CASSGLRQGNQPQHF.

The chain recombines TRBV2 with TRBJ2-3; TRBD2 matches at 9 bases. The CDR3 consists of 14 residues. J was trimmed by 6 bases and V by 8 bases; bases with no gene match: 9. In germline, CDR1 is SNHLY, CDR2 FYNNEI. This CDR3 is CASGGRLAVDTQYF. CDR3 in DNA: TGTGCCAGCGGGGGTCGACTAGCGGTCGATACGCAGTATTTT.

The rearrangement uses TRBV4-3 and TRBJ2-1, with 10 bases that match TRBD2. The CDR3 has 13 residues. Germline lookup yields CDR1 LGHNA and CDR2 YSLEER. The junction had 7 bases not matched to a gene; V was cut back by 2 bases and J by 15 bases. The CDR3 nucleotides are TGCGCCAGCAGCCAACAGCGGGAGGGCCCCCCGTTCTTC. It translates to CASSQQREGPPFF.

A word on this clone: This specimen includes other DNA sequences encoding the same CDR3. As DNA, the CDR3 is TGTGCCAGCAGCTTAGCGGCGGGGGGCTACACCTTC. Translation gives CASSLAAGGYTF. V and J are TRBV7-2 and TRBJ1-2; D gene ambiguous. Germline assignment: CDR1 SGHTA and CDR2 FQGNSA. The ends were cut back, 0 bases at V and 8 bases at J, with 7 bases in the middle. The length of the CDR3 is 12 residues.

The chain couples TRBV7-6 to TRBJ2-1; the D gene is possibly TRBD2 (6 bases). The V gene lost 4 bases and the J gene lost 6 bases, with 16 bases spanning the gap. The CDR3 runs to 15 residues. Germline CDR1 SGHVS, CDR2 FNYEAQ. The CDR3 here is CASSYPGLTGNEQFF. CDR3 DNA: TGTGCCAGCAGCTATCCGGGACTCACGGGCAATGAGCAGTTCTTC.

The chain carries TRBV6-6 and TRBJ2-4; 10 nucleotides match TRBD2. The V and J ends lost 2 bases and 8 bases, in that order; junction bases with no gene match: 6. Germline V gives CDR1 MNHNY, CDR2 SVGAGI (reference sequence). CDR3 size: 15 residues. This chain's CDR3 is CASSYGTSGKDIQYF. CDR3 coding DNA: TGTGCCAGCAGTTACGGAACTAGCGGGAAGGACATTCAGTACTTC.

The CDR3 DNA is TGTGCCAGCAGAGTTGACGGGGCCCCCGCAGATACGCAGTATTTT. Translation gives CASRVDGAPADTQYF. The chain couples TRBV2 to TRBJ2-3; D tentatively fits TRBD1 or TRBD2 (5 bases each). CDR1 and CDR2 (germline): SNHLY, FYNNEI. The ends were cut back, 6 bases at V and 4 bases at J, with 17 bases in the middle. The CDR3 sequence is 15 residues long.